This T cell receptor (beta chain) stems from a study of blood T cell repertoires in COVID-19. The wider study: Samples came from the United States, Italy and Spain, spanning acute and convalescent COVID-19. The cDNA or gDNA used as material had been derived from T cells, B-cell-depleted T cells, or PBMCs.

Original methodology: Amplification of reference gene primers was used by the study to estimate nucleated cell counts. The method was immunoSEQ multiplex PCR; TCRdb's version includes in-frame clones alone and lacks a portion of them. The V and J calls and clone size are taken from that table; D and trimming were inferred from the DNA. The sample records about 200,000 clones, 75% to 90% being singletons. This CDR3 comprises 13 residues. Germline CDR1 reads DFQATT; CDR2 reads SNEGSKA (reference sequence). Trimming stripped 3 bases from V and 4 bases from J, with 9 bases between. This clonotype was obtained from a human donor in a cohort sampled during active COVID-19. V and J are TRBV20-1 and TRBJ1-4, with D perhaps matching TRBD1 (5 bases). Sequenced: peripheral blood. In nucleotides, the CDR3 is TGCAGTGCTAGTCCGGGACTTAATGAAAAACTGTTTTTT. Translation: CSASPGLNEKLFF.